This T cell receptor beta chain was sequenced in a study of blood T cells in healthy people across ages. Across the study: Template switching captured about one barcoded beta molecule per two T cells.

Comments on this clonotype: Its specificity is not known.

Combining a sample-barcoded 5' primer with a J-beta primer mix, a second PCR ran for roughly 6 to 12 cycles. Researchers report that each sample yielded at least 2.5 million CDR3-containing paired-end reads. TCRdb fed the 5' RACE reads into MiXCR, producing one record per CDR3 protein. The sample shows roughly 680,000 distinct CDR3 sequences, 40% to 65% of them seen only once. The CDR3 spans 16 residues. V shed 5 bases and J 4 bases; nucleotides not matched to a gene: 4. Germline CDR1 reads MNHNY; CDR2 reads SVGAGI (reference sequence). Study-level findings and limits: Among T cells, TCR beta diversity per million cells dropped roughly linearly as age rose. More naive CD4+ cells and higher diversity marked long-lived donors relative to aged donors.

V and J are TRBV6-6 and TRBJ2-3; 15 bases fit TRBD2. The sample consisted of blood. This TCR came from a woman older than 75 in good health. CDR3 sequence (DNA): TGTGCCAGCAGTCGGGGACTAGCGGGGGGTCCAGATACGCAGTATTTT. This translates into CASSRGLAGGPDTQYF.